The 13 T cell receptor beta chains below come from one sample, sequenced in a study of blood T cell repertoires in COVID-19. Clones were read by immunoSEQ multiplex PCR, and TCRdb kept only the in-frame ones, dropping some. The data contain about 190,000 clones, around 85% of them singletons. Sequencing input: peripheral blood. These receptors originate from a man between 45 and 60 years old who had recovered from COVID-19.

V and J are TRBV25-1 and TRBJ2-2; D perhaps matches TRBD1 (5 bases). Trimming shortened V by 4 bases and J by 7 bases, and 22 bases separated the two germline ends. The CDR3 runs 17 residues. CDR1 MGHDK and CDR2 SYGVNS come from the germline V gene. The CDR3 protein is CASSGGHRAGRVGELFF. In DNA, the CDR3 is TGTGCCAGCAGTGGGGGCCATAGGGCAGGGCGAGTCGGGGAGCTGTTTTTT. The complete variable domain, with remaining parts taken from reference TRBV25-1 and TRBJ2-2, reads EADIYQTPRYLVIGTGKKITLECSQTMGHDKMYWYQQDPGMELHLIHYSYGVNSTEKGDLSSESTVSRIRTEHFPLTLESARPSHTSQYLCASSGGHRAGRVGELFFGEGSRLTVL.

The gene calls are TRBV29-1 and TRBJ1-2, with D unclear. This CDR3 is built from 13 residues. From germline, CDR1 is SQVTM and CDR2 ANQGSEA. Trimming removed 2 bases at V and 4 bases at J, with 11 bases between. Here the CDR3 DNA reads TGCAGCGTTGAAACGGTATCGGGCTATGGCTACACCTTC. It specifies CSVETVSGYGYTF.

The chain combines TRBV7-8 with TRBJ1-5, with 7 nucleotides matching TRBD1. Germline loops: CDR1 SGHVS, CDR2 FQNEAQ. The V segment lost 1 base and the J segment 4 bases; nucleotides outside the gene matches: 7. CDR3 size: 16 residues. The CDR3 sequence: CASSLEGAGLNQPQHF. The CDR3 DNA follows: TGTGCCAGCAGCTTAGAGGGGGCCGGACTTAATCAGCCCCAGCATTTT. Complete variable domain (other parts from reference TRBV7-8 and TRBJ1-5): GAGVSQSPRYKVAKRGQDVALRCDPISGHVSLFWYQQALGQGPEFLTYFQNEAQLDKSGLPSDRFFAERPEGSVSTLKIQRTQQEDSAVYLCASSLEGAGLNQPQHFGDGTRLSIL.

The J gene is TRBJ1-6, the V gene TRBV4-1; a weak D match, TRBD1 (5 bases). Deletions cut 3 bases from V and 10 bases from J, with 19 bases between. This CDR3 has 16 residues. Germline CDR1 and CDR2: MGHRA and YSYEKL. Written as DNA, the CDR3 is TGCGCCAGCAGCCATGGGTATGGGGGGAACGGATCACCCCTCCACTTT. This translates into CASSHGYGGNGSPLHF.

This sequence joins TRBV30 and TRBJ2-5; D is undetermined. CDR3 length: 15 residues. V was trimmed by 2 bases and J by 0 bases, leaving 13 bases between them. CDR1 is GTSNPN and CDR2 is SVGIG in the germline V gene (reference sequence). In DNA, the CDR3 is TGTGCCTGGAGTCAACCTCAGGTGAACCAAGAGACCCAGTACTTC. It is translated as CAWSQPQVNQETQYF. Based on the CDR3 plus reference TRBV30 and TRBJ2-5, the full variable domain is SQTIHQWPATLVQPVGSPLSLECTVEGTSNPNLYWYRQAAGRGLQLLFYSVGIGQISSEVPQNLSASRPQDRQFILSSKKLLLSDSGFYLCAWSQPQVNQETQYFGPGTRLLVL.

Of note for this clone: A read error may account for a junction end that differs from germline. CDR3 sequence reads: CSPGRGFLGF. Written as DNA, the CDR3 is TGCTCTCCGGGCAGGGGTTTCCTCGGTTTT. The chain joins TRBV10-3 to TRBJ1-5; D is perhaps TRBD1 (6 bases). Germline-derived CDR1 and CDR2 are ENHRY and SYGVKD. The CDR3 runs to 10 residues.

On this clone: At one boundary the junction diverges from the germline segment, which might be a read error. V is TRBV4-1 and J is TRBJ1-4, with TRBD1 matching 8 bases. Germline CDR1 reads MGHRA; CDR2 reads YSYEKL. The length of the CDR3 is 14 residues. CDR3 sequence reads: CASSQDRGVEKLFF. Here the CDR3 DNA reads TGCGCCAGCAGTCAAGACAGGGGCGTAGAAAAACTGTTTTTT.

Turning to this clone: This sample also contains other DNA sequences that code for the same CDR3. The V and J genes are TRBV5-1 and TRBJ2-1, with TRBD2 identical over 11 bases. Unmatched junction bases numbered 2, after V lost 4 bases and J lost 8 bases. The CDR3 extends over 13 amino acids. Germline V gene data show CDR1 as SGHRS and CDR2 as YFSETQ. CDR3 region: CASSPGLADEQFF. CDR3 coding DNA: TGCGCCAGCAGCCCGGGACTAGCGGATGAGCAGTTCTTC. Full variable domain (rest looked up from reference TRBV5-1 and TRBJ2-1): KAGVTQTPRYLIKTRGQQVTLSCSPISGHRSVSWYQQTPGQGLQFLFEYFSETQRNKGNFPGRFSGRQFSNSRSEMNVSTLELGDSALYLCASSPGLADEQFFGPGTRLTVL.

The V gene is TRBV29-1, the J gene TRBJ2-2; possible D gene TRBD2, 5 bases. This CDR3 comprises 13 residues. Germline assignment: CDR1 SQVTM and CDR2 ANQGSEA. V lost 4 bases to trimming and J lost 5 bases, with 11 bases between them. The CDR3, as DNA: TGCAGCGTTGGGTTTACGGGGACCGGGGAGCTGTTTTTT. It is translated as CSVGFTGTGELFF.

CDR3 nucleotide sequence: TGTGCCAGCAGTTCCCGGCAGGGGTACACCGGGGAGCTGTTTTTT. The encoded protein is CASSSRQGYTGELFF. V gene TRBV28 combines with J gene TRBJ2-2; a possible D gene is TRBD1 (6 bases). Germline assignment: CDR1 MDHEN and CDR2 SYDVKM. Deletions cut 4 bases from V and 3 bases from J, with 12 bases between. The CDR3 has 15 residues. Filled out from reference TRBV28 and TRBJ2-2, the complete variable domain reads DVKVTQSSRYLVKRTGEKVFLECVQDMDHENMFWYRQDPGLGLRLIYFSYDVKMKEKGDIPEGYSVSREKKERFSLILESASTNQTSMYLCASSSRQGYTGELFFGEGSRLTVL.

The chain links TRBV11-2 to TRBJ2-5; 10 bases match TRBD1. Germline V lookup: CDR1 SGHAT, CDR2 FQNNGV. CDR3 length equals 15 residues. The V gene end was trimmed by 2 bases and the J gene end by 5 bases; junction bases not matched to a gene: 5. The CDR3 sequence: CASSLSGTGVETQYF. The CDR3 DNA reads TGTGCCAGCAGCTTATCCGGGACAGGGGTGGAGACCCAGTACTTC. The variable domain in full, with the rest retrieved from reference TRBV11-2 and TRBJ2-5, is EAGVAQSPRYKIIEKRQSVAFWCNPISGHATLYWYQQILGQGPKLLIQFQNNGVVDDSQLPKDRFSAERLKGVDSTLKIQPAKLEDSAVYLCASSLSGTGVETQYFGPGTRLLVL.

This clone was recorded a few times. The chain has TRBV19 and TRBJ1-3; possible D gene TRBD1, 6 bases. The V end lost 7 bases, the J end lost 0 bases, and 16 bases lay between the germline ends. The V gene's germline CDR1 is LNHDA and CDR2 SQIVND (reference sequence). CDR3 length equals 16 residues. This CDR3 reads CASTPSWGLSGNTIYF. The CDR3 nucleotides are TGTGCCAGTACCCCCTCTTGGGGGCTCTCTGGAAACACCATATATTTT.

This clone was detected a few times. The rearrangement uses TRBV3-1 (or the pseudogene TRBV3-2) and TRBJ2-1; TRBD2 matches at 7 bases. This CDR3 spans 14 amino acids. Germline V lookup: CDR1 LGHDT, CDR2 YNNKEL (reference sequence). V lost 2 bases to trimming and J lost 8 bases; unmatched junction nucleotides: 6. This CDR3 reads CASSQSRTSYEQFF. DNA for the CDR3: TGTGCCAGCAGCCAATCTCGGACTAGTTATGAGCAGTTCTTC.